This T cell receptor (beta chain) originates from a study of chemoradiotherapy in HPV16-positive cancers. Study outcomes and limitations: Candidate HPV-specific clones and E7-related TCR motifs grew in tumor during treatment.

Repertoires were sampled repeatedly during chemoradiotherapy. Method: immunoSEQ multiplex PCR; TCRdb's copy keeps in-frame clones and lacks some. The profile shows several thousand clones, about 74% of them singletons. Points on this clone: Its target is unknown.

This CDR3 has 14 residues. Germline V gene sequence: CDR1 SEHNR, CDR2 FQNEAQ (reference sequence). V was clipped by 5 bases and J by 7 bases, with 12 bases between them. The TCR sequence derives from a human donor with HPV-associated anogenital cancer. The material was tumor tissue, obtained from a patient who underwent chemoradiotherapy. The chain is built from TRBV7-9 and TRBJ1-6; tentatively, D is TRBD1 (5 bases). The DNA for the CDR3 is TGTGCCAGCAGCCCAGGGTCTGGGAATTCACCCCTCCACTTT. Amino acids: CASSPGSGNSPLHF.